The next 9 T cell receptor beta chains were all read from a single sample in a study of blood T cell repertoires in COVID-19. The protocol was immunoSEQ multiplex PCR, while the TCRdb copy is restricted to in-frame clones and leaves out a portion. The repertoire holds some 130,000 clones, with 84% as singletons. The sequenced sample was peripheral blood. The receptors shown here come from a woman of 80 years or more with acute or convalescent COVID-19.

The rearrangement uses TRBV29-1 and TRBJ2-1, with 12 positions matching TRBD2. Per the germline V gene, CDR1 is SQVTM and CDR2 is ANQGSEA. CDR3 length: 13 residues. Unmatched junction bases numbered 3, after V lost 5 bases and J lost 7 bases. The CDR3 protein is CSVLAGGPNEQFF. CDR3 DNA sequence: TGCAGCGTTCTAGCGGGAGGGCCGAATGAGCAGTTCTTC.

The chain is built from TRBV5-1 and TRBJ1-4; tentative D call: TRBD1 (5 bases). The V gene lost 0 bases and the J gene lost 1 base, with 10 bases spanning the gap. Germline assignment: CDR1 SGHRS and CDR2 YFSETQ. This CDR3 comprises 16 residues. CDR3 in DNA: TGCGCCAGCAGCTTGGCCTGGGGCGGAACTAATGAAAAACTGTTTTTT. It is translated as CASSLAWGGTNEKLFF.

CDR3 region: CASRPGQGAGDTEAFF. CDR3 bases: TGCGCCAGCAGGCCGGGACAGGGGGCCGGAGACACTGAAGCTTTCTTT. The J gene is TRBJ1-1, the V gene TRBV4-1; 12 bases fit TRBD1. V lost 6 bases and J lost 3; bases outside the gene matches: 8. This CDR3 is built from 16 residues. Looked up from germline, CDR1 is MGHRA and CDR2 is YSYEKL.

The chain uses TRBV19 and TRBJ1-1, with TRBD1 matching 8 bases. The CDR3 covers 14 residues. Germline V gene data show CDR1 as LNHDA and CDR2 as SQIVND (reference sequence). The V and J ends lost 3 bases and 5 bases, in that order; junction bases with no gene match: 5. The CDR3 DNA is TGTGCCAGTAGTATGAGACAGGGGCAAACTGAAGCTTTCTTT. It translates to CASSMRQGQTEAFF.

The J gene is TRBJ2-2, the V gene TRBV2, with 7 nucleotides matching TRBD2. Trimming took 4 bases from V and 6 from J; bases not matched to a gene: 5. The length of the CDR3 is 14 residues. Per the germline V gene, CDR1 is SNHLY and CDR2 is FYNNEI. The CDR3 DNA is TGTGCCAGCAGTGTCGAGCTAGCGGCCGGGGAGCTGTTTTTT. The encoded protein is CASSVELAAGELFF.

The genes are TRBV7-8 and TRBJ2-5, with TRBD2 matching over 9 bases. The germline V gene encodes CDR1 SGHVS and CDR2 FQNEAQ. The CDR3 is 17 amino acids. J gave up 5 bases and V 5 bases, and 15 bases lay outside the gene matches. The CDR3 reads CASSPAQRGAGWETQYF. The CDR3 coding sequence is TGTGCCAGCAGCCCGGCCCAGCGGGGGGCTGGGTGGGAGACCCAGTACTTC.

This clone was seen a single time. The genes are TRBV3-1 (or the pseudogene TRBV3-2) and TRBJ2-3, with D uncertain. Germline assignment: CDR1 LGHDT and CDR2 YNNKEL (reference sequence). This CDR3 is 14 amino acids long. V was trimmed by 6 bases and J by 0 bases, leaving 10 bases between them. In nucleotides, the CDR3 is TGTGCCAGCAGTCAAACAAAGAGCACAGATACGCAGTATTTT. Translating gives CASSQTKSTDTQYF.

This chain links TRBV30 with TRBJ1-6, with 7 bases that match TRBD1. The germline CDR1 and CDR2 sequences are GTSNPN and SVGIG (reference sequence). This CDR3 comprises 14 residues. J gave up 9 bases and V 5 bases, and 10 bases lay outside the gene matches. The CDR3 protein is CAWEIGTAGSPLHF. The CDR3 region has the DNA TGTGCCTGGGAAATTGGGACAGCTGGTTCACCCCTCCACTTT.

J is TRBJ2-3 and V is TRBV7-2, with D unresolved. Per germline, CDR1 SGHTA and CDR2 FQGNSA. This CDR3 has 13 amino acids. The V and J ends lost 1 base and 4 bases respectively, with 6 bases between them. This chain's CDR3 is CASSLGVSDTQYF. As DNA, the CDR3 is TGTGCCAGCAGCTTAGGAGTCTCAGATACGCAGTATTTT. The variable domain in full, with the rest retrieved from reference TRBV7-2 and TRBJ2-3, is GAGVSQSPSNKVTEKGKDVELRCDPISGHTALYWYRQSLGQGLEFLIYFQGNSAPDKSGLPSDRFSAERTGGSVSTLTIQRTQQEDSAVYLCASSLGVSDTQYFGPGTRLTVL.